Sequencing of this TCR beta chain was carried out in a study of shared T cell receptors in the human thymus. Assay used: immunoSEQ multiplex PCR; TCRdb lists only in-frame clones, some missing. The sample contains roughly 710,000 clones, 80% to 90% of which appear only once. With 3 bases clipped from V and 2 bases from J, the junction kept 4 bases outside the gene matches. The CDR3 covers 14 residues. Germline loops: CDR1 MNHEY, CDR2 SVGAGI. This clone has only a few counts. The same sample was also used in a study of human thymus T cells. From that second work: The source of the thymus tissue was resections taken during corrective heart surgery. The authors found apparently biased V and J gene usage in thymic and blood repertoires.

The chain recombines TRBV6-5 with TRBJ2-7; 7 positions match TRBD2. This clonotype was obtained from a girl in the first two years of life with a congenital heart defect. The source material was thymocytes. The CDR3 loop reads CASSYSGLAYEQYF. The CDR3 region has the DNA TGTGCCAGCAGTTATTCCGGACTAGCCTACGAGCAGTACTTC.